This T cell receptor (beta chain) was documented in a study of blood T cell repertoires in COVID-19. V was clipped by 3 bases and J by 7 bases; unmatched bases: 6. Germline V gene sequence: CDR1 MDHEN, CDR2 SYDVKM. This CDR3 contains 14 residues. Regarding this clone: The same CDR3 arises from other DNA sequences in this sample as well.

Libraries were prepared by immunoSEQ multiplex PCR; TCRdb keeps only in-frame clonotypes and omits some of them. The repertoire holds about 160,000 clones, with around 84% as singletons. The clonotype originates from a man between 70 and 80 years old with acute or convalescent COVID-19. The V and J genes are TRBV28 and TRBJ1-5, with 7 bases fitting TRBD1. Specimen: peripheral blood. The CDR3 region has the DNA TGTGCCAGCAGTTTGGGGCAGGGGGGCCAGCCCCAGCATTTT. It encodes CASSLGQGGQPQHF.